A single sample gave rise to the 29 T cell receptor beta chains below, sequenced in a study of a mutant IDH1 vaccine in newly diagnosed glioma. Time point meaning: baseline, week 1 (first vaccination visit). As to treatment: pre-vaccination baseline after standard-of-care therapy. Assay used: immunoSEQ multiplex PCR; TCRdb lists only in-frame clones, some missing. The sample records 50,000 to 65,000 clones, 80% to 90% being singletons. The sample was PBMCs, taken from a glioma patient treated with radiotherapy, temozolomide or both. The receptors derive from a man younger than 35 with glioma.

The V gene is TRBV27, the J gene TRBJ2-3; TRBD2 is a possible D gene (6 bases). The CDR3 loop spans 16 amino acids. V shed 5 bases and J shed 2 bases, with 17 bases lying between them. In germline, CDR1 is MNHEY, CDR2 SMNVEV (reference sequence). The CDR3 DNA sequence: TGTGCCAGCAGTACGCGACTAGTCCCTGTCACAGATACGCAGTATTTT. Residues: CASSTRLVPVTDTQYF.

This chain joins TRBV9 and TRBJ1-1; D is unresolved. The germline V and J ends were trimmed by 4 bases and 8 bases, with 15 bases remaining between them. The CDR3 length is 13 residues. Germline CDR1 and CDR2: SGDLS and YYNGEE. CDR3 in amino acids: CASSPFPTREAFF. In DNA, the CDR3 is TGTGCCAGCAGCCCCTTCCCGACTCGGGAAGCTTTCTTT.

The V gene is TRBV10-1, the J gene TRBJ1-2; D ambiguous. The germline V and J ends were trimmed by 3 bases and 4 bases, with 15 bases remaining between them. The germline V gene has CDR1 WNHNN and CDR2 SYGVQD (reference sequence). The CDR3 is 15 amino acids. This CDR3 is CASSDPSRRSYGYTF. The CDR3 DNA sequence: TGCGCCAGCAGTGACCCGTCCAGACGAAGCTATGGCTACACCTTC.

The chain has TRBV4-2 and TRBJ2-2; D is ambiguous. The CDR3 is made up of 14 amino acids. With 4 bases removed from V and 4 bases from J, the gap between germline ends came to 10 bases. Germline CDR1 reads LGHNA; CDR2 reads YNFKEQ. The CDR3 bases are TGTGCCAGCAGCCTATGGGCCGCCACCGGGGAGCTGTTTTTT. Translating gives CASSLWAATGELFF.

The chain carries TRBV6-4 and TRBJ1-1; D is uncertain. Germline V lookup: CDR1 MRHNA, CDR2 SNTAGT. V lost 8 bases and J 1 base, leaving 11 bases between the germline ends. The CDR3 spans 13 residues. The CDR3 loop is CASPQRGNTEAFF. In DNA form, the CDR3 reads TGTGCCAGCCCCCAAAGAGGGAACACTGAAGCTTTCTTT.

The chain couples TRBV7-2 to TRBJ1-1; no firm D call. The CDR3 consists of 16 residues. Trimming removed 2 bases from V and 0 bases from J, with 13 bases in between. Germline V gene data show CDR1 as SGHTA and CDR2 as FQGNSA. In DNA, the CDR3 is TGTGCCAGCAGCTTAAAACAGACCTTAATGAACACTGAAGCTTTCTTT. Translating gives CASSLKQTLMNTEAFF.

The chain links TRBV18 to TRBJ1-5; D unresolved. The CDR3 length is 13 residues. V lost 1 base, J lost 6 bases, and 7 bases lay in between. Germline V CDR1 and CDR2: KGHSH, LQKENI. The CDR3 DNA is TGTGCCAGCTCACCACGGGAAAGTCAGCCCCAGCATTTT. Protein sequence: CASSPRESQPQHF.

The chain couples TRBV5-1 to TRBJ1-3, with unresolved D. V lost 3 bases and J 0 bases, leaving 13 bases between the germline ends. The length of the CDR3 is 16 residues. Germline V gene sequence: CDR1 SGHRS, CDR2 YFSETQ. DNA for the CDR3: TGCGCCAGCAGCTCTACAGCGTTTGACTCTGGAAACACCATATATTTT. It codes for CASSSTAFDSGNTIYF.

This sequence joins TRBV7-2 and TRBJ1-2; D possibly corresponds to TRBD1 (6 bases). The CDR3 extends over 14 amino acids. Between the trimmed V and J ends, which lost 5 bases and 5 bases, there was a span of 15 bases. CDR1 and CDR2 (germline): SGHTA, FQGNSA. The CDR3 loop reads CASSAVGGPYGYTF. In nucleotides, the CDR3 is TGTGCCAGCAGCGCCGTGGGGGGGCCTTATGGCTACACCTTC.

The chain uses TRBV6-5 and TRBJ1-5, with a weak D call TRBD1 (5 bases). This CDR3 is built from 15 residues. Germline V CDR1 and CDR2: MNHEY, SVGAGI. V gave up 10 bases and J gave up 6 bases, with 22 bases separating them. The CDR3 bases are TGTGCCACCTACGGGAGGGTGGGGGTAGGTCAGCCCCAGCATTTT. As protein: CATYGRVGVGQPQHF.

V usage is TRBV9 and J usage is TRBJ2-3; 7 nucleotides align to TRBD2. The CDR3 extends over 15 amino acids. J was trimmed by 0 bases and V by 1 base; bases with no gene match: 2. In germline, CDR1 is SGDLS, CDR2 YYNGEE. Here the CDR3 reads CASSVYGRSTDTQYF. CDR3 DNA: TGTGCCAGCAGCGTATACGGGAGGAGCACAGATACGCAGTATTTT.

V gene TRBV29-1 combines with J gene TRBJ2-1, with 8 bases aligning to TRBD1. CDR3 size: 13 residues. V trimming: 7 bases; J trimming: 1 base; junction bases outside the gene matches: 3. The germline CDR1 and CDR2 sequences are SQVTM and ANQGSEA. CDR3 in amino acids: CSGQGRSYNEQFF. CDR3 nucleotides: TGCAGCGGACAGGGGAGGTCCTACAATGAGCAGTTCTTC.

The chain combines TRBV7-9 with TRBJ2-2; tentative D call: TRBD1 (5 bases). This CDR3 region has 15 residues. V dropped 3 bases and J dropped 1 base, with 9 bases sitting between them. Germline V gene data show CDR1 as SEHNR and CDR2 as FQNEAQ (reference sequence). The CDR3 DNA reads TGTGCCAGCAGCTTGGACACCCTGAACACCGGGGAGCTGTTTTTT. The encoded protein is CASSLDTLNTGELFF.

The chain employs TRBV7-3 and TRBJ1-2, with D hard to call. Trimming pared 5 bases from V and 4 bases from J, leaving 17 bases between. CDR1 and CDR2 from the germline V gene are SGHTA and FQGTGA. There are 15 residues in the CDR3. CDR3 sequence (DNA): TGTGCCAGCAGCCCCCAGGCGGGCGCACCCTATGGCTACACCTTC. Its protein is CASSPQAGAPYGYTF.

The CDR3 loop reads CASSLGHRQETQYF. The CDR3 DNA reads TGTGCCAGCAGCTTAGGGCATAGACAAGAGACCCAGTACTTC. The chain combines TRBV5-4 with TRBJ2-5, with unresolved D. Germline V CDR1 and CDR2: SGHNT, YYREEE (reference sequence). The CDR3 has 14 amino acids. The V and J ends lost 2 bases and 2 bases respectively, with 10 bases between them.

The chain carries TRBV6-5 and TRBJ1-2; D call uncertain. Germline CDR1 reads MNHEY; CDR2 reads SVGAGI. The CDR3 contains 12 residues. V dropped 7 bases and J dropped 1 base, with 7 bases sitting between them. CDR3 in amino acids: CASTPDNYGYTF. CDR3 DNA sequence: TGTGCCAGCACCCCGGATAACTATGGCTACACCTTC.

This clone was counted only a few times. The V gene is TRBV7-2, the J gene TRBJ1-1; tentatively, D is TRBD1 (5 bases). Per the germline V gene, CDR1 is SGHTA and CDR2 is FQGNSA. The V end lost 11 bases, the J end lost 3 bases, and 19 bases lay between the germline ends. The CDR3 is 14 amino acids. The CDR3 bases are TGTGCCTCCCGAAGGGAGGGGCGGTACACTGAAGCTTTCTTT. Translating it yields CASRREGRYTEAFF. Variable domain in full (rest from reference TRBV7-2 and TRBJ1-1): GAGVSQSPSNKVTEKGKDVELRCDPISGHTALYWYRQSLGQGLEFLIYFQGNSAPDKSGLPSDRFSAERTGGSVSTLTIQRTQQEDSAVYLCASRREGRYTEAFFGQGTRLTVV.

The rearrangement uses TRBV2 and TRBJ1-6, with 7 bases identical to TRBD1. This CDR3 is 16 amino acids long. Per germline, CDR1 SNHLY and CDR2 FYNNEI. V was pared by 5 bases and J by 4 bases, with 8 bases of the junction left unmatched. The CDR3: CASSPRRQGYNSPLHF. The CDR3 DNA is TGTGCCAGCAGTCCCCGGAGACAGGGTTATAATTCACCCCTCCACTTT.

The CDR3: CASKSEGRKGSYEQYF. DNA of the CDR3: TGTGCCAGTAAGTCTGAGGGGCGAAAAGGGTCCTACGAGCAGTACTTC. This chain joins TRBV28 and TRBJ2-7; the D call may be TRBD1 or TRBD2 (5 bases each). CDR1 MDHEN and CDR2 SYDVKM come from the germline V gene. This CDR3 is 16 amino acids long. V was pared by 9 bases and J by 1 base, with 22 bases between. The full variable domain, in which reference TRBV28 and TRBJ2-7 provide the parts outside the CDR3, is DVKVTQSSRYLVKRTGEKVFLECVQDMDHENMFWYRQDPGLGLRLIYFSYDVKMKEKGDIPEGYSVSREKKERFSLILESASTNQTSMYLCASKSEGRKGSYEQYFGPGTRLTVT.

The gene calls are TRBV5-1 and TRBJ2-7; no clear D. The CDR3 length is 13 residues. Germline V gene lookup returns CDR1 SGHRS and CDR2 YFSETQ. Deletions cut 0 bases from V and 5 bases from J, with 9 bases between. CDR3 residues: CASSLGTRDEQYF. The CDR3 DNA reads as TGCGCCAGCAGCTTGGGGACCCGAGACGAGCAGTACTTC.

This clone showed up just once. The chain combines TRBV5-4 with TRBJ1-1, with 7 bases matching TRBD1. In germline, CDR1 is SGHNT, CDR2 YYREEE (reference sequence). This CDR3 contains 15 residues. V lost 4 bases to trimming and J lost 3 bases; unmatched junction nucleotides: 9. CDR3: CASSLVKGAHTEAFF. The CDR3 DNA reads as TGTGCCAGCAGCCTGGTGAAGGGGGCACACACTGAAGCTTTCTTT.

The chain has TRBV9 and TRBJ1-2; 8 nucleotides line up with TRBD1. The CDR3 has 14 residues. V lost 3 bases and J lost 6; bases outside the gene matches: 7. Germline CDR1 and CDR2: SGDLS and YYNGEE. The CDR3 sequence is CASSALQGDDGYTF. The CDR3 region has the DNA TGTGCCAGCAGCGCTCTACAGGGGGACGATGGCTACACCTTC.

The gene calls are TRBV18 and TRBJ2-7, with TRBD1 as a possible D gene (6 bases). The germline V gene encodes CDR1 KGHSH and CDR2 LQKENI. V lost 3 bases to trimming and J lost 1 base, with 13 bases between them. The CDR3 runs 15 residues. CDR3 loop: CASSPGAGSSYEQYF. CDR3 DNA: TGTGCCAGCTCACCGGGGGCAGGCTCTTCCTACGAGCAGTACTTC.

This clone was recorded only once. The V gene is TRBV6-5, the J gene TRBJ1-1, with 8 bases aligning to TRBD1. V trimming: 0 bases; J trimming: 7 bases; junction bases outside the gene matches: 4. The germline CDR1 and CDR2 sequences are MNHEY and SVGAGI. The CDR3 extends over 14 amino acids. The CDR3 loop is CASSYSQGGSEAFF. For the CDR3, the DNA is TGTGCCAGCAGTTACTCACAGGGGGGGAGTGAAGCTTTCTTT.

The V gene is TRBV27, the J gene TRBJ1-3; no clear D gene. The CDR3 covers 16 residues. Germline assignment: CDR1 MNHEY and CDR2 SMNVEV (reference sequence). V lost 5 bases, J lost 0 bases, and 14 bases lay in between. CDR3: CASSLPPWPSGNTIYF. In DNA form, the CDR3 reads TGTGCCAGCAGTCTCCCCCCTTGGCCCTCTGGAAACACCATATATTTT.

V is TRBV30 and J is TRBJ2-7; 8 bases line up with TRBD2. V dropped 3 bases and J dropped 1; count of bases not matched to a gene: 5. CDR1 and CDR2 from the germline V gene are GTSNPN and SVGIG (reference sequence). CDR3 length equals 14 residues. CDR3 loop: CAWSHGGGSYEQYF. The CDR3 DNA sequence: TGTGCCTGGAGCCACGGGGGGGGATCCTACGAGCAGTACTTC.

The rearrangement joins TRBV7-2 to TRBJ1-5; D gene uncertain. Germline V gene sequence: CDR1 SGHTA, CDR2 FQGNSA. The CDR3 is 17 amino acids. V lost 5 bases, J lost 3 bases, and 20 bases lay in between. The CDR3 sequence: CASSLNPLGITNQPQHF. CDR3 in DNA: TGTGCCAGCAGCCTTAACCCGTTGGGTATTACCAATCAGCCCCAGCATTTT. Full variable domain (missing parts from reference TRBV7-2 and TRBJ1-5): GAGVSQSPSNKVTEKGKDVELRCDPISGHTALYWYRQSLGQGLEFLIYFQGNSAPDKSGLPSDRFSAERTGGSVSTLTIQRTQQEDSAVYLCASSLNPLGITNQPQHFGDGTRLSIL.

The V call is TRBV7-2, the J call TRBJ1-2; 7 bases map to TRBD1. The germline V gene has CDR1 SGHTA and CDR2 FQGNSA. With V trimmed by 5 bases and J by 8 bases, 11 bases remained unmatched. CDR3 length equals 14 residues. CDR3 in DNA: TGTGCCAGCAGCCCGATCGACAGGGTGGGCGGCTACACCTTC. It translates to CASSPIDRVGGYTF. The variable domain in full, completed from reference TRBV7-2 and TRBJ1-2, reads GAGVSQSPSNKVTEKGKDVELRCDPISGHTALYWYRQSLGQGLEFLIYFQGNSAPDKSGLPSDRFSAERTGGSVSTLTIQRTQQEDSAVYLCASSPIDRVGGYTFGSGTRLTVV.

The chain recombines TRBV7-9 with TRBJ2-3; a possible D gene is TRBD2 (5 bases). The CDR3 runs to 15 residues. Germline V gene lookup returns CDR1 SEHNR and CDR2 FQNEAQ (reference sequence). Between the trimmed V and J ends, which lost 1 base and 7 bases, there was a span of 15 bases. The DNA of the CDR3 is TGTGCCAGCAGCTTAGGGTGGGAGAGCTCCTATACGCAGTATTTT. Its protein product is CASSLGWESSYTQYF.